A selection of T cell receptor beta chains follows, all from one sample in a study of Graves' ophthalmopathy and Graves' hyperthyroidism. MiXCR, run by TCRdb on the multiplex PCR reads, gives a single entry per CDR3 protein. Found here are about 1.2 million distinct CDR3 sequences, about 40% of them singletons; the top ten hold approximately 10%. Source material: peripheral blood or thyroid tissue (not recorded which). These receptors originate from an adult man with Graves' hyperthyroidism. Both conserved end residues are trimmed from each CDR3.

V gene: TRBV5-8; CDR3 protein: ASSLGGRQSSYEQY
V gene: TRBV12-3/TRBV12-4; CDR3 protein: ASTPEWRQPQH
V gene: TRBV6-5; CDR3 protein: ATQDTEAF
V gene: TRBV27; CDR3 protein: ASRYTGHTGELF
V gene: TRBV2; CDR3 protein: ASGGQVNQPQH
V gene: TRBV6-5; CDR3 protein: ASSYEAWDQPQH
V gene: TRBV10-3; CDR3 protein: AIRLAGGDTQY
V gene: TRBV2; CDR3 protein: ASSVFLLRDPAF
V gene: TRBV19; CDR3 protein: ASRAGTGSHSNQPQH
V gene: TRBV29-1; CDR3 protein: SVETGSGANVLT
V gene: TRBV19; CDR3 protein: ASSTPMDSTQETQY
V gene: TRBV20-1; CDR3 protein: SAKQTFRYEQY
V gene: TRBV12-3/TRBV12-4; CDR3 protein: ASSSDLDEQY
V gene: TRBV7-6; CDR3 protein: ASSLEYSGGQETQY
V gene: TRBV15; CDR3 protein: ATSRDLINTGELF
V gene: TRBV19; CDR3 protein: ASSTAGSGPYEQY